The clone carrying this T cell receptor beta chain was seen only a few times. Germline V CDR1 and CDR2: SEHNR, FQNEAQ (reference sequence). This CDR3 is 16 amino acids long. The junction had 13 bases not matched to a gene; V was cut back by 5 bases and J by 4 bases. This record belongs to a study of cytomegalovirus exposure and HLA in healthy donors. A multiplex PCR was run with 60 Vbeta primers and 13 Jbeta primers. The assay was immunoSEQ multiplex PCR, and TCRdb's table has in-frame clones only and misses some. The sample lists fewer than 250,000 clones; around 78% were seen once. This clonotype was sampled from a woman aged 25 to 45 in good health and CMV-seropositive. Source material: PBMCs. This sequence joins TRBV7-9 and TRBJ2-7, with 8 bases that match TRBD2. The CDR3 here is CASSPVERGPFYEQYF. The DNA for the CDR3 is TGTGCCAGCAGCCCGGTAGAGCGGGGGCCCTTTTACGAGCAGTACTTC.